The clone carrying this T cell receptor (beta chain) was seen a single time. This CDR3 contains 14 residues. The germline CDR1 and CDR2 sequences are LNHNV and YYDKDF (reference sequence). V trimming: 2 bases; J trimming: 6 bases; junction bases outside the gene matches: 3. The data are from a study of T cells in Graves' hyperthyroidism and ophthalmopathy. Overall study context: The initial diagnosis was the point when peripheral blood was collected, ahead of any treatment.

Ophthalmopathy patients had moderate-to-severe active disease, CAS ≥3, NOSPECS ≥4, and disease duration under 3 months. It was uncontrolled infection, other autoimmune disease, pregnancy or lactation that excluded patients. There were TCR beta CDR3 regions amplified from RNA transcripts. First-round RT-PCR with HTBI primers amplified the TCR CDR3 region. TCRdb recomputed calls from the multiplex PCR reads with MiXCR, one row per CDR3 protein. The sample carries nearly 250,000 distinct CDR3 sequences, about 25% recorded once. This sequence joins TRBV15 and TRBJ1-2, with TRBD1 matching over 10 bases. Input material: blood. The clonotype originates from a woman aged 40 to 50 with Graves' ophthalmopathy. CDR3 region: CATSRTGTGDGYTF. CDR3 DNA sequence: TGTGCCACCAGCAGAACCGGGACAGGGGATGGCTACACCTTC. The full variable domain, completed using reference TRBV15 and TRBJ1-2, is DAMVIQNPRYQVTQFGKPVTLSCSQTLNHNVMYWYQQKSSQAPKLLFHYYDKDFNNEADTPDNFQSRRPNTSFCFLDIRSPGLGDTAMYLCATSRTGTGDGYTFGSGTRLTVV.